This T cell receptor (beta chain) originates from a study of cytomegalovirus exposure and HLA in healthy donors. Across the whole study: From 170 million or so T cells, an earlier analysis saw roughly 120 million unique TCR beta sequences. Whole-study results and caveats: In an earlier analysis, about 87% or about 30%: the productive usage of most TCR beta V segments. When the data were analyzed later, several of the most significant clusters appeared to be linked to common viral pathogens. Most TCR sequences proved rare, with some public TCRs found in many donors.

CDR1 is SSHAT and CDR2 is FNYEAQ in the germline V gene (reference sequence). The CDR3 runs 18 residues. The PCR ran on 60 Vbeta and 13 Jbeta primers. Measured with immunoSEQ multiplex PCR; TCRdb has only the in-frame clones, and not every one. The table lists roughly 130,000 clones, 74% of them singletons. This clone was detected once. What it binds is unknown. The junction and the germline gene differ at one end; a read error may be behind it. The TCR was taken from a woman aged 45-59 years in good health and CMV-seropositive. The material sequenced was PBMCs. The chain combines TRBV7-7 with TRBJ1-5; maybe TRBD1 (6 bases). The CDR3 loop reads CASSLRKGVGQGKQPQHF. CDR3 in DNA: TGTGCTAGCAGCTTACGGAAAGGGGTGGGGCAGGGGAAGCAGCCCCAGCATTTT.